Each of the 14 T cell receptor beta chains below was sequenced from the same sample in a study of cytomegalovirus exposure and HLA in healthy donors (dated by TCRdb to 2016 to 2017). The library came from the immunoSEQ multiplex PCR assay. For the multiplex PCR, a mixture combining 60 forward primers for TCR Vbeta segments and 13 reverse primers for TCR Jbeta segments was used. TCRdb re-hosts the immuneACCESS table, in-frame sequences only. Its copies lack some clones; in the studies checked, an unresolved V gene accounts for under half of them, and the cause for the rest is not known. Within this sample are approximately 80,000 clones, with roughly 77% of them counted one time only. About 4.2% of the sample lies in the top ten. Specimen: PBMCs. The receptors stem from a man aged 55 to 70 in good health and CMV-seronegative.

At least ten counts were recorded for this clone. The V call is TRBV9, the J call TRBJ2-2; D is perhaps TRBD2 (5 bases). The V end was cut by 0 bases, the J end by 4 bases, with 7 bases between. Per germline, CDR1 SGDLS and CDR2 YYNGEE. This CDR3 has 14 amino acids. The CDR3 region is CASSVDRGTGELFF. In nucleotides, the CDR3 is TGTGCCAGCAGCGTAGACCGGGGCACCGGGGAGCTGTTTTTT.

V gene TRBV30 combines with J gene TRBJ1-4; D possibly corresponds to TRBD1 (6 bases). This CDR3 spans 14 amino acids. Germline assignment: CDR1 GTSNPN and CDR2 SVGIG (reference sequence). The V and J ends lost 2 bases and 5 bases respectively, with 12 bases between them. The CDR3 protein is CAWSKQGLNEKLFF. For the CDR3, the DNA is TGTGCCTGGAGTAAACAGGGTCTAAATGAAAAACTGTTTTTT. The full variable domain, rest sourced from reference TRBV30 and TRBJ1-4, is SQTIHQWPATLVQPVGSPLSLECTVEGTSNPNLYWYRQAAGRGLQLLFYSVGIGQISSEVPQNLSASRPQDRQFILSSKKLLLSDSGFYLCAWSKQGLNEKLFFGSGTQLSVL.

As concerns this clone: It is unclear where the CDR3 begins or ends on the DNA, so no DNA is shown, and the CDR3 is as TCRdb lists it. The chain joins TRBV4-1 to TRBJ2-2; the D call of TRBD2 is as the table states it, not checked on the DNA. The CDR3 is 16 amino acids long, termini counted. Germline CDR1 MGHRA, CDR2 YSYEKL. This CDR3 reads CASSLHFGGDTGELFF.

V gene TRBV15 combines with J gene TRBJ2-7; 10 nucleotides match TRBD1. The germline CDR1 and CDR2 sequences are LNHNV and YYDKDF (reference sequence). This CDR3 region has 15 residues. V was clipped by 3 bases and J by 0 bases; unmatched bases: 2. The DNA of the CDR3 is TGTGCCACCAGCAGGGACAGGGGGGGCTCCTACGAGCAGTACTTC. Encoded protein: CATSRDRGGSYEQYF.

The rearrangement links TRBV28 to TRBJ1-1, with 10 nucleotides matching TRBD1. Trimming removed 6 bases from V and 5 bases from J; junction bases left unmatched: 9. This CDR3 is 15 amino acids long. Germline CDR1 reads MDHEN; CDR2 reads SYDVKM. The CDR3 protein is CASSPHGTGVTEAFF. CDR3 nucleotides: TGTGCCAGCAGCCCACACGGGACAGGGGTGACTGAAGCTTTCTTT. Complete variable domain (other parts from reference TRBV28 and TRBJ1-1): DVKVTQSSRYLVKRTGEKVFLECVQDMDHENMFWYRQDPGLGLRLIYFSYDVKMKEKGDIPEGYSVSREKKERFSLILESASTNQTSMYLCASSPHGTGVTEAFFGQGTRLTVV.

The chain links TRBV9 to TRBJ1-4; 10 nucleotides match TRBD1. Germline lookup yields CDR1 SGDLS and CDR2 YYNGEE. The CDR3 is made up of 16 amino acids. V shed 3 bases and J 4 bases; nucleotides not matched to a gene: 6. The CDR3 here is CASSAGTGDYNEKLFF. The CDR3 nucleotides are TGTGCCAGCAGCGCCGGGACAGGGGACTATAATGAAAAACTGTTTTTT. The complete variable domain, with remaining parts taken from reference TRBV9 and TRBJ1-4, reads DSGVTQTPKHLITATGQRVTLRCSPRSGDLSVYWYQQSLDQGLQFLIQYYNGEERAKGNILERFSAQQFPDLHSELNLSSLELGDSALYFCASSAGTGDYNEKLFFGSGTQLSVL.

J is TRBJ1-2 and V is TRBV6-4; weak D call: TRBD1 (6 bases). The CDR3 totals 15 residues. Germline values: CDR1 MRHNA, CDR2 SNTAGT. V lost 6 bases and J 8 bases, leaving 22 bases between the germline ends. CDR3 in amino acids: CASRPEGVPGRGYTF. The CDR3 DNA follows: TGTGCCAGCAGGCCCGAGGGGGTGCCCGGGAGGGGCTACACCTTC.

The chain uses TRBV6-5 and TRBJ1-4; D perhaps matches TRBD1 (5 bases). Germline CDR1 reads MNHEY; CDR2 reads SVGAGI. CDR3 length equals 14 residues. Trimming took off 4 bases at V and 3 bases at J, with 9 bases between the two ends. The chain's CDR3 is CASSSTVANEKLFF. The CDR3 region has the DNA TGTGCCAGCAGTTCGACAGTAGCTAATGAAAAACTGTTTTTT.

Worth noting for this clone: A read error may account for a junction end that differs from germline. The chain combines TRBV14 with TRBJ1-2; 7 bases are shared with TRBD1. The CDR3 runs 14 residues. Germline-derived CDR1 and CDR2 are SGHDN and FVKESK. The CDR3 region is CASSQDRGSYGYAF. The CDR3 DNA follows: TGTGCCAGCAGCCAAGACAGGGGGTCCTATGGCTACGCCTTC.

The CDR3 region has the DNA TGTGCCATCAGTGGCGGCAAGGCCGCCGGAAGAGAGACCCAGTACTTC. This codes for CAISGGKAAGRETQYF. This chain uses TRBV10-3 with TRBJ2-5; D is unclear. The CDR3 has 16 amino acids. Germline loops: CDR1 ENHRY, CDR2 SYGVKD. V lost 4 bases and J 4 bases, leaving 19 bases between the germline ends.

The rearrangement joins TRBV5-4 to TRBJ2-1; D gene uncertain. Trimming cost V 3 bases and J 9 bases, with 10 bases left between them. Germline lookup yields CDR1 SGHNT and CDR2 YYREEE (reference sequence). The CDR3 runs 12 residues. This chain's CDR3 is CASSSWSGEQFF. In DNA form, the CDR3 reads TGTGCCAGCAGCTCCTGGAGTGGTGAGCAGTTCTTC.

This clone was detected only a few times. One end of the junction varies from germline; a read error may be responsible. The rearrangement links TRBV6-4 to TRBJ2-1; a weak D match, TRBD2 (6 bases). The CDR3 spans 16 residues. Germline V gene sequence: CDR1 MRHNA, CDR2 SNTAGT. The CDR3, as DNA: TGTGCCAGCAGTTACTCGTCCGGGGGCTCCTACAATGAGCAGTTCTTC. Its translation is CASSYSSGGSYNEQFF.

The chain joins TRBV5-1 to TRBJ2-3; 8 nucleotides align to TRBD2. In germline, CDR1 is SGHRS, CDR2 YFSETQ. Losses at the gene ends were 4 bases for V and 6 bases for J; bases not matched to a gene: 13. This CDR3 has 16 amino acids. The CDR3 DNA is TGCGCCAGCAGCCCGGTACCAGCGGGGGTCGGGGATACGCAGTATTTT. Amino acid sequence: CASSPVPAGVGDTQYF. Complete variable domain (other parts from reference TRBV5-1 and TRBJ2-3): KAGVTQTPRYLIKTRGQQVTLSCSPISGHRSVSWYQQTPGQGLQFLFEYFSETQRNKGNFPGRFSGRQFSNSRSEMNVSTLELGDSALYLCASSPVPAGVGDTQYFGPGTRLTVL.

The chain couples TRBV7-2 to TRBJ2-7, with D possibly TRBD1 on 6 matching bases. The CDR3 is made up of 14 amino acids. V was shortened by 2 bases and J by 7 bases, with 15 bases between the two germline ends. Germline assignment: CDR1 SGHTA and CDR2 FQGNSA. The CDR3 region has the DNA TGTGCCAGCAGCTTACACAGGGCTCCCTCGGAGCAGTACTTC. It encodes CASSLHRAPSEQYF.